This T cell receptor (beta chain) comes out of a study of T cell repertoires in cytomegalovirus infection. With regard to this clonotype: As yet, its antigen is unknown.

TCRdb passed the reads through MiXCR, listing each CDR3 protein once. This sample has some 500,000 distinct CDR3 sequences, with approximately 40% found just once. After removal of 0 bases from V and 7 bases from J, the junction contained 6 bases not matched to a gene. The CDR3 has 17 residues. Germline CDR1 reads MNHEY; CDR2 reads SMNVEV (reference sequence). This clonotype originated in a human donor in good health (CMV status not recorded). Some clones in this sample may be carry-over from other donors' samples. The genes are TRBV27 and TRBJ2-1; 13 bases match TRBD2. The source was cultured PBMCs, collected from culture after CMV antigen stimulation. CDR3 DNA: TGTGCCAGCAGTTTATCTGTACTAGCGGGAGGGCCGAATGAGCAGTTCTTC. Amino acids: CASSLSVLAGGPNEQFF.